This T cell receptor (beta chain) was identified during a study of T cell clonotyping in hematopoietic cell transplantation. Study-level points and caveats: After transplant, recipient diversity fell while pathologically expanded clonotypes grew through day 180.

Using immunoSEQ multiplex PCR, the repertoire was profiled, and TCRdb retains in-frame clones only, with some absent. The sample lists 25,000 to 30,000 clones; under 95% were seen once. This clone is a singleton in its sample. The antigen is unknown. This specimen includes other DNA sequences encoding the same CDR3. Germline V CDR1 and CDR2: SGHRS, YFSETQ. CDR3 size: 13 residues. With 0 bases removed from V and 0 bases from J, the gap between germline ends came to 3 bases. Indicated time point: recipient sample about 28 days before transplant, after cytoreduction. The material was peripheral blood mononuclear cells, obtained before stem cell transplant. The source is a man aged 45-65 years with acute myeloid leukemia. Some clones in this sample may be carry-over from other donors' samples. J is TRBJ1-1 and V is TRBV5-1; D remains ambiguous. The CDR3 coding sequence is TGCGCCAGCAGCTTGGAGGTGAACACTGAAGCTTTCTTT. This gives the protein CASSLEVNTEAFF. Based on the CDR3 plus reference TRBV5-1 and TRBJ1-1, the full variable domain is KAGVTQTPRYLIKTRGQQVTLSCSPISGHRSVSWYQQTPGQGLQFLFEYFSETQRNKGNFPGRFSGRQFSNSRSEMNVSTLELGDSALYLCASSLEVNTEAFFGQGTRLTVV.